The 3 T cell receptor beta chains in this list originate from one sample, sequenced in a study of CD8 T cells in Susac syndrome. A quantity of about 0.5 to 1 ug RNA underwent reverse transcription using random hexamers. Using its own MiXCR run on the immunoSEQ multiplex PCR reads, TCRdb lists one record per CDR3 protein. The table records 240,000 or so distinct CDR3 sequences, roughly 95% of them present only once. The sequenced material came from CD4+ T cells from PBMCs. These receptors were obtained from a human donor with Susac syndrome.

The chain uses TRBV25-1 and TRBJ1-2; D gene uncertain. The germline gives CDR1 MGHDK, CDR2 SYGVNS. The ends were cut back, 4 bases at V and 2 bases at J, with 8 bases in the middle. The CDR3 totals 13 residues. The CDR3 region has the DNA TGTGCCAGCAGTGTAACAGCGAACTATGGCTACACCTTC. Amino acid sequence: CASSVTANYGYTF.

The chain is built from TRBV5-1 and TRBJ1-2; 8 bases fit TRBD1. The V gene's germline CDR1 is SGHRS and CDR2 YFSETQ. This CDR3 region has 14 residues. Losses at the gene ends were 4 bases for V and 4 bases for J; bases not matched to a gene: 6. This CDR3 reads CASSLGQGGYGYTF. CDR3 sequence (DNA): TGCGCCAGCAGCCTAGGACAGGGAGGCTATGGCTACACCTTC. The full variable domain, rest sourced from reference TRBV5-1 and TRBJ1-2, is KAGVTQTPRYLIKTRGQQVTLSCSPISGHRSVSWYQQTPGQGLQFLFEYFSETQRNKGNFPGRFSGRQFSNSRSEMNVSTLELGDSALYLCASSLGQGGYGYTFGSGTRLTVV.

The CDR3 here is CASSPGGTSGGEQFF. The CDR3 DNA follows: TGTGCCAGCAGCCCCGGGGGGACTTCGGGAGGTGAGCAGTTCTTC. V is TRBV7-3 and J is TRBJ2-1; 7 nucleotides agree with TRBD2. This CDR3 spans 15 amino acids. Trimming cost V 5 bases and J 9 bases; bases outside gene matches: 13. Germline CDR1 SGHTA, CDR2 FQGTGA.